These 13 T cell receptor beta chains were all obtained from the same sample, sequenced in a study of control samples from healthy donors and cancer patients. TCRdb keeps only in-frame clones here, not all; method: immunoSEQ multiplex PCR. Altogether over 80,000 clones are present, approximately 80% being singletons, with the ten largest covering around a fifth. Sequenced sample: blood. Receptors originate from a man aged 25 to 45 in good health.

The CDR3 DNA follows: TGTGCTAGTGGTGCACTTCAGCGGGGGTTCTACAATGAGCAGTTCTTC. Residues: CASGALQRGFYNEQFF. This rearrangement joins TRBV12-5 to TRBJ2-1; 8 bases are a match to TRBD2. The CDR3 is made up of 16 amino acids. Losses at the gene ends were 5 bases for V and 3 bases for J; bases not matched to a gene: 9. Germline CDR1 reads LGHNT; CDR2 reads FRNRAP.

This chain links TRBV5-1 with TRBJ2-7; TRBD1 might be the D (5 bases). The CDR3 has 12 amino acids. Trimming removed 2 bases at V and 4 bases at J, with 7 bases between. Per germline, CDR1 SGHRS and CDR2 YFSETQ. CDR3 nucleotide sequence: TGCGCCAGCAGCTTAACAGGTTACGAGCAGTACTTC. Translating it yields CASSLTGYEQYF.

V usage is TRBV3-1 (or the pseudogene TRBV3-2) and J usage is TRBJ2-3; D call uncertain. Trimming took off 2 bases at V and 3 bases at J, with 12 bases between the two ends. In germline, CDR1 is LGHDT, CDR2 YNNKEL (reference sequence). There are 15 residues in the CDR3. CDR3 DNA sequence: TGTGCCAGCAGCCAAAATGCGGCGACGACAGATACGCAGTATTTT. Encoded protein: CASSQNAATTDTQYF.

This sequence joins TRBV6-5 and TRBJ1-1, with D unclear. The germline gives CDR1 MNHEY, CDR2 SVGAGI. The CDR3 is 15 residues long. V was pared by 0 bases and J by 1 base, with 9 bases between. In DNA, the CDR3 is TGTGCCAGCAGTTACTCCGTATCGGGGAACACTGAAGCTTTCTTT. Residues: CASSYSVSGNTEAFF.

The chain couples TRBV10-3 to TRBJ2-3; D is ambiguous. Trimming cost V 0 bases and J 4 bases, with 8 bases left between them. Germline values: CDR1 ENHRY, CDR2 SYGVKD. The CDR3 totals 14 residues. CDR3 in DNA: TGTGCCATCAGTGAGTCAGGGTTCCCAGATACGCAGTATTTT. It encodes CAISESGFPDTQYF.

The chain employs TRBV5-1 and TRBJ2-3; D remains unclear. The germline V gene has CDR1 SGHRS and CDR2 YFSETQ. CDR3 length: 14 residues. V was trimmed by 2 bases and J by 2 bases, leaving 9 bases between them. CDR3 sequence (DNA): TGCGCCAGCAGCTTTGTTCAAGCCACAGATACGCAGTATTTT. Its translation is CASSFVQATDTQYF.

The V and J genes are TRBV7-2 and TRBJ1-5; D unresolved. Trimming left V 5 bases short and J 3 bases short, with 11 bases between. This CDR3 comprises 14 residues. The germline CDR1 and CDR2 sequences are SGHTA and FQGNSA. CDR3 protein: CASSSRTVNQPQHF. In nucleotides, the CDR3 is TGTGCCAGCAGCAGTCGTACGGTCAATCAGCCCCAGCATTTT.

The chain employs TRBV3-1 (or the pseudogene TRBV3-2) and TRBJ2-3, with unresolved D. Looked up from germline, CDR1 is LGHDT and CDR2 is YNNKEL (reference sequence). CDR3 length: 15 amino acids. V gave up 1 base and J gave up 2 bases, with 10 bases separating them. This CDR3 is CASSQAALLTDTQYF. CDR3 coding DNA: TGTGCCAGCAGCCAAGCTGCACTTCTCACAGATACGCAGTATTTT.

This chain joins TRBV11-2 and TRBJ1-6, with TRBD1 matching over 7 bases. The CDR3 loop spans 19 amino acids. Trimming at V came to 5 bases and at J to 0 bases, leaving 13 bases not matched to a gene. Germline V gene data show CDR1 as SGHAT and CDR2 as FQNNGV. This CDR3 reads CASSRRASGQSSYNSPLHF. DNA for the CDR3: TGTGCCAGCAGCCGCAGAGCCTCGGGACAGAGCTCCTATAATTCACCCCTCCACTTT.

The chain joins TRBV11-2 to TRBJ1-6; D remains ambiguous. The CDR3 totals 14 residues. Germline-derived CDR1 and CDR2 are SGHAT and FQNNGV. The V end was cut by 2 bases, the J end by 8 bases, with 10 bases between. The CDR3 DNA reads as TGTGCCAGCAGCTTACATTACAAGGATTCACCCCTCCACTTT. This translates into CASSLHYKDSPLHF.

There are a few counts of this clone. The CDR3 reads CASSLAGVGAYGYTF. CDR3 in DNA: TGCGCCAGCAGCTTGGCCGGGGTCGGGGCCTATGGCTACACCTTC. This chain joins TRBV5-1 and TRBJ1-2, with a possible D match to TRBD1 (5 bases). The length of the CDR3 is 15 residues. CDR1 is SGHRS and CDR2 is YFSETQ in the germline V gene. Trimming left V 0 bases short and J 4 bases short, with 13 bases between.

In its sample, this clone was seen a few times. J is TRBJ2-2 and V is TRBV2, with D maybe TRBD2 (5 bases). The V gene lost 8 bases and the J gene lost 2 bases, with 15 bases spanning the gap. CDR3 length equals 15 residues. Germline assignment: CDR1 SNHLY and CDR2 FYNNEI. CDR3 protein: CASRLLGPNTGELFF. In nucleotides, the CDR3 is TGTGCCAGCCGACTACTAGGCCCCAACACCGGGGAGCTGTTTTTT.

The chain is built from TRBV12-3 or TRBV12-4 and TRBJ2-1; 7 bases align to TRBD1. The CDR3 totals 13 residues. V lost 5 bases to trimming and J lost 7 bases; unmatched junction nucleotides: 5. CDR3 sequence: CASSPRQGNEQFF. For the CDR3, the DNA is TGTGCCAGCAGTCCAAGACAGGGAAATGAGCAGTTCTTC.